This TCR beta chain originates from a study of regulatory T cells in long-lasting Graves disease. iRepertoire HTBI primers and Arm-PCR of CDR3 regions built TCR beta libraries. One entry per CDR3 protein, called by TCRdb with MiXCR from the multiplex PCR reads. The sample has roughly 490,000 distinct CDR3 sequences; approximately 22% are singletons. Time point defined: persistent/refractory GD, antithyroid drugs over 5 years with positive TRAb. From PBMCs, RNA was extracted and then used to make the TCR library. This clonotype was detected ten times or more. The CDR3 extends over 15 amino acids. Per germline, CDR1 SNHLY and CDR2 FYNNEI. V gave up 7 bases and J gave up 2 bases, with 17 bases separating them.

This clonotype was obtained from a female donor with Graves disease. The sequencing used peripheral blood mononuclear cells (PBMCs), collected when the disease was refractory, from a patient treated with antithyroid drugs. The chain combines TRBV2 with TRBJ1-1, with D tentatively TRBD1 (5 bases). The CDR3, as DNA: TGTGCCAGCAACTACGGGGGGAGGGCTAACACTGAAGCTTTCTTT. Translation gives CASNYGGRANTEAFF.